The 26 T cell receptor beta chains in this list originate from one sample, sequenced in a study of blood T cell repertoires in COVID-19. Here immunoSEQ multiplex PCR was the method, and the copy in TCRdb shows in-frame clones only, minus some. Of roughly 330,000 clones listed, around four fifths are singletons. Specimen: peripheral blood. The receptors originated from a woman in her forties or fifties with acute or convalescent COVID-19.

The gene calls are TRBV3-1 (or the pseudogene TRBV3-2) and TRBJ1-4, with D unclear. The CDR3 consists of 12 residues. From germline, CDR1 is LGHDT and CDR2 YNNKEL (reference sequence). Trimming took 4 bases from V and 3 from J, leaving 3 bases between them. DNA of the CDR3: TGTGCCAGCAGCCGAGCTAATGAAAAACTGTTTTTT. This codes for CASSRANEKLFF.

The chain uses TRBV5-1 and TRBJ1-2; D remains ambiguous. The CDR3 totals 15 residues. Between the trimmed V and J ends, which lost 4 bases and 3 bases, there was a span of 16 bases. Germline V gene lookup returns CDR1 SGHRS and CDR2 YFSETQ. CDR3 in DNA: TGCGCCAGCAGCCTTCTACCACGGAGAGACTATGGCTACACCTTC. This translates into CASSLLPRRDYGYTF. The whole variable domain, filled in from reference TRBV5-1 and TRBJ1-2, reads KAGVTQTPRYLIKTRGQQVTLSCSPISGHRSVSWYQQTPGQGLQFLFEYFSETQRNKGNFPGRFSGRQFSNSRSEMNVSTLELGDSALYLCASSLLPRRDYGYTFGSGTRLTVV.

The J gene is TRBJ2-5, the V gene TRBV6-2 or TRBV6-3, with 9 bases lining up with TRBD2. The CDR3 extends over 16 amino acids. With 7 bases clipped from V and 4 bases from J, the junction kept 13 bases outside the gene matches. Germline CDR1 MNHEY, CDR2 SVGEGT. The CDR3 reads CASTPGAGGRRETQYF. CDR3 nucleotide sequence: TGTGCCAGCACCCCCGGGGCGGGAGGGCGGAGAGAGACCCAGTACTTC.

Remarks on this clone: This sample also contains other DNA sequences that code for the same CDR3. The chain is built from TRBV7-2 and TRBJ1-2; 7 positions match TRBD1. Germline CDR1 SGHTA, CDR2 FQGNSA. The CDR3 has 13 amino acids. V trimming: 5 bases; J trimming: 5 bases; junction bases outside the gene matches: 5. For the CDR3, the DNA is TGTGCCAGCAGCCCAGACAGGGATTATGGCTACACCTTC. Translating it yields CASSPDRDYGYTF.

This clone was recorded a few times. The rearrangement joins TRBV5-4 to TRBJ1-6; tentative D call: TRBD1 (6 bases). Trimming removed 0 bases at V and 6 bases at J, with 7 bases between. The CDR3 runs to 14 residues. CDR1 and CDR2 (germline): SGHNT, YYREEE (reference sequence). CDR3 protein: CASSLGTVNSPLHF. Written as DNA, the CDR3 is TGTGCCAGCAGCTTGGGGACAGTTAATTCACCCCTCCACTTT. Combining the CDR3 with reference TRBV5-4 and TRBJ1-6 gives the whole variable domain ETGVTQSPTHLIKTRGQQVTLRCSSQSGHNTVSWYQQALGQGPQFIFQYYREEENGRGNFPPRFSGLQFPNYSSELNVNALELDDSALYLCASSLGTVNSPLHFGNGTRLTVT.

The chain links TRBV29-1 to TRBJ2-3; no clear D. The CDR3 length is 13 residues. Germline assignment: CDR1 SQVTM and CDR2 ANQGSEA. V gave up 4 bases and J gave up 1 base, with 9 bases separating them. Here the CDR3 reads CSVVEPGTDTQYF. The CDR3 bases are TGCAGCGTTGTTGAACCAGGCACAGATACGCAGTATTTT.

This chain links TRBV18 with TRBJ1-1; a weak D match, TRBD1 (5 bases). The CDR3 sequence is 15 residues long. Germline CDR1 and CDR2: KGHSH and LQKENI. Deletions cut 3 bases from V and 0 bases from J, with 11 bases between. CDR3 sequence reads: CASSPGGALNTEAFF. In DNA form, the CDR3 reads TGTGCCAGCTCACCGGGAGGGGCCCTGAACACTGAAGCTTTCTTT.

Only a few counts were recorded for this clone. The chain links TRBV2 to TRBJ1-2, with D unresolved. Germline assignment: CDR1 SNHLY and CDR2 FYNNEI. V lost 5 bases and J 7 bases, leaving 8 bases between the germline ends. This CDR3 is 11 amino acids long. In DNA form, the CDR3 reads TGTGCCAGCAGTTACCGGGGTGGCTACACCTTC. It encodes CASSYRGGYTF.

CDR3 region: CASSPLIPRGTTEAFF. The CDR3 nucleotides are TGTGCCAGCTCACCGCTCATACCCAGGGGGACCACTGAAGCTTTCTTT. V usage is TRBV18 and J usage is TRBJ1-1; 7 bases line up with TRBD1. Trimming cost V 3 bases and J 4 bases; bases outside gene matches: 11. This CDR3 is built from 16 residues. Germline CDR1 and CDR2: KGHSH and LQKENI. Supplemented by reference TRBV18 and TRBJ1-1, the full variable domain reads NAGVMQNPRHLVRRRGQEARLRCSPMKGHSHVYWYRQLPEEGLKFMVYLQKENIIDESGMPKERFSAEFPKEGPSILRIQQVVRGDSAAYFCASSPLIPRGTTEAFFGQGTRLTVV.

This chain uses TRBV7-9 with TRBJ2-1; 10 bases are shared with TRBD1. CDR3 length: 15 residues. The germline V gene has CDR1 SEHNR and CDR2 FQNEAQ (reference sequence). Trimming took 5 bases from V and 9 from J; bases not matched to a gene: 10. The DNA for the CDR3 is TGTGCCAGCAGCCAACCGGGACAGGGGAGGAGTGAGCAGTTCTTC. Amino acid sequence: CASSQPGQGRSEQFF. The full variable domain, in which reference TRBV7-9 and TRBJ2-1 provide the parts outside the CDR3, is DTGVSQNPRHKITKRGQNVTFRCDPISEHNRLYWYRQTLGQGPEFLTYFQNEAQLEKSRLLSDRFSAERPKGSFSTLEIQRTEQGDSAMYLCASSQPGQGRSEQFFGPGTRLTVL.

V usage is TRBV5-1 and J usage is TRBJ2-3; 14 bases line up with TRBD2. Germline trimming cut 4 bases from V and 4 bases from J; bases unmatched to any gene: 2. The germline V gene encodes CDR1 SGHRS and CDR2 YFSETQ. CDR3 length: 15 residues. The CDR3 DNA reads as TGCGCCAGCAGCGCGACTAGCGGGGGGGCAGATACGCAGTATTTT. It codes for CASSATSGGADTQYF.

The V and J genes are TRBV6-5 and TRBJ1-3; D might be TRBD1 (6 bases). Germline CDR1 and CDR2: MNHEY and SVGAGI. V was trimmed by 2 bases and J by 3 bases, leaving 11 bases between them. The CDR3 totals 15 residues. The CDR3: CASSYPDRIGNTIYF. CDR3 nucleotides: TGTGCCAGCAGTTACCCAGACAGGATTGGAAACACCATATATTTT.

CDR3 loop: CASSLLRDRGPSNTGELFF. CDR3 nucleotide sequence: TGTGCCAGCAGTTTACTCCGGGACAGGGGGCCTTCGAACACCGGGGAGCTGTTTTTT. The chain has TRBV27 and TRBJ2-2; 12 bases align to TRBD1. The J segment lost 0 bases and the V segment lost 2 bases, leaving 7 bases of the junction unmatched. Germline CDR1 reads MNHEY; CDR2 reads SMNVEV (reference sequence). CDR3 length equals 19 residues.

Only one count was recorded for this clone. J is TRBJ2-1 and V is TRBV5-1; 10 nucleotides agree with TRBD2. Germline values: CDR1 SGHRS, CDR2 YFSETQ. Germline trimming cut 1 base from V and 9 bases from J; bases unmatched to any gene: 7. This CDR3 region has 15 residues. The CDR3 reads CASSLTAGGPGEQFF. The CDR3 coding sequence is TGCGCCAGCAGCTTGACAGCGGGAGGGCCTGGTGAGCAGTTCTTC.

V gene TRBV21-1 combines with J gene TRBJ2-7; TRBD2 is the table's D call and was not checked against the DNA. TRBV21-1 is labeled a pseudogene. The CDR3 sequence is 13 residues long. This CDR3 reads CASSDRDSYEQYV. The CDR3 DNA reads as TGTGCCAGCAGCGACCGGGACTCCTACGAGCAGTACGTC.

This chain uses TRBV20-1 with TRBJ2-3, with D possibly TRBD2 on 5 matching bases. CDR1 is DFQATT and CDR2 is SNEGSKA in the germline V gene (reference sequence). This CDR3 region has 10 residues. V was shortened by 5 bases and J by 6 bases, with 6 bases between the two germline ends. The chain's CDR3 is CSARGDTQYF. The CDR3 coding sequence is TGCAGTGCTCGGGGTGATACGCAGTATTTT.

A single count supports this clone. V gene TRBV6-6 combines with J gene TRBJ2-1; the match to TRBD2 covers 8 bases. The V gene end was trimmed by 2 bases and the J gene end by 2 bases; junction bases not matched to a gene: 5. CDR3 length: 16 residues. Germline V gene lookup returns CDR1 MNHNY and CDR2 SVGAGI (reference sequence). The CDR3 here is CASSYKRGLTYNEQFF. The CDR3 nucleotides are TGTGCCAGCAGTTACAAGCGGGGGTTAACCTACAATGAGCAGTTCTTC.

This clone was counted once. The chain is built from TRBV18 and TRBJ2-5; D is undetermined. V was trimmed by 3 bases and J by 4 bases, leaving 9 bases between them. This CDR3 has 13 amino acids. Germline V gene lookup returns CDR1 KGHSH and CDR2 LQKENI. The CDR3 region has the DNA TGTGCCAGCTCACCTAACCCCAGAGAGACCCAGTACTTC. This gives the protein CASSPNPRETQYF.

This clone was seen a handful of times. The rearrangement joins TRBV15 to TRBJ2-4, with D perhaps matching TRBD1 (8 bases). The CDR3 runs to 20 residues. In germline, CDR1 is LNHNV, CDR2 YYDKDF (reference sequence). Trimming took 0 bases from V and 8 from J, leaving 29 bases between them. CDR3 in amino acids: CATSRDWGSGTGPDWYIQYF. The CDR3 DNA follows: TGTGCCACCAGCAGAGACTGGGGAAGCGGGACAGGCCCTGATTGGTACATTCAGTACTTC.

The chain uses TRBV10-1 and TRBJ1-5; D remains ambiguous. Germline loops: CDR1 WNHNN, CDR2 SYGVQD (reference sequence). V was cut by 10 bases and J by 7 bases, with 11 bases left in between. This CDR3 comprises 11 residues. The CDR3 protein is CAINSPQPQHF. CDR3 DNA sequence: TGCGCCATCAACTCCCCCCAGCCCCAGCATTTT.

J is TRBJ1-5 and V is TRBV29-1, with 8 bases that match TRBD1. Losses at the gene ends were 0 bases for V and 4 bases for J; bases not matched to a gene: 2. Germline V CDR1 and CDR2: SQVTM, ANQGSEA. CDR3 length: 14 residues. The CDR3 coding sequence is TGCAGCGTTGAAGATGGGACAGGTAATCAGCCCCAGCATTTT. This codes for CSVEDGTGNQPQHF.

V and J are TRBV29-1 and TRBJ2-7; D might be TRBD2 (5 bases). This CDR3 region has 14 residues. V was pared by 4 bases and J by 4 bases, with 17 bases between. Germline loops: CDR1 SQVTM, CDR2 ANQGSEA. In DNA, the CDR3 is TGCAGCGTTGTAGGAGGCTCTCTCCCATACGAGCAGTACTTC. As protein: CSVVGGSLPYEQYF.

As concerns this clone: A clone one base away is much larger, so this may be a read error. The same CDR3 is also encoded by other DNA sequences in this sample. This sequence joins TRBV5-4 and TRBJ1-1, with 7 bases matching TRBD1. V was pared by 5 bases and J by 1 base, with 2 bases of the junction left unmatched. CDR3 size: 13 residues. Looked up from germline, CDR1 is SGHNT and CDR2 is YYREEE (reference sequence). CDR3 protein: CASSRQGNTEAFF. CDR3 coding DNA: TGTGCCAGCAGTCGACAGGGGAACACTGAAGCTTTCTTT. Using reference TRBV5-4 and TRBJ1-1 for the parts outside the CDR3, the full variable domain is ETGVTQSPTHLIKTRGQQVTLRCSSQSGHNTVSWYQQALGQGPQFIFQYYREEENGRGNFPPRFSGLQFPNYSSELNVNALELDDSALYLCASSRQGNTEAFFGQGTRLTVV.

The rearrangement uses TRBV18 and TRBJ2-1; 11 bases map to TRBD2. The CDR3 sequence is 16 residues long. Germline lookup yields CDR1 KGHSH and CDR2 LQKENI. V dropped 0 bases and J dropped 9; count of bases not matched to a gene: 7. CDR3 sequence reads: CASSPPSSGGSSEQFF. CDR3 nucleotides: TGTGCCAGCTCACCACCCTCTAGCGGGGGGTCTAGTGAGCAGTTCTTC.

The CDR3 is CASCTGGIYEQYF. DNA of the CDR3: TGTGCCAGCTGTACAGGGGGCATCTACGAGCAGTACTTC. The chain has TRBV7-9 and TRBJ2-7, with TRBD1 matching 9 bases. V lost 8 bases and J lost 3; bases outside the gene matches: 5. The CDR3 is 13 amino acids. The V gene's germline CDR1 is SEHNR and CDR2 FQNEAQ (reference sequence).

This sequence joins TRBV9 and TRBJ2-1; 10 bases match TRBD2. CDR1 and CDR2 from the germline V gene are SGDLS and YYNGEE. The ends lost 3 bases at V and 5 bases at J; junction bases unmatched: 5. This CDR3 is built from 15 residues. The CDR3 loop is CASSALAGADNEQFF. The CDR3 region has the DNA TGTGCCAGCAGCGCCCTAGCGGGAGCCGACAATGAGCAGTTCTTC.